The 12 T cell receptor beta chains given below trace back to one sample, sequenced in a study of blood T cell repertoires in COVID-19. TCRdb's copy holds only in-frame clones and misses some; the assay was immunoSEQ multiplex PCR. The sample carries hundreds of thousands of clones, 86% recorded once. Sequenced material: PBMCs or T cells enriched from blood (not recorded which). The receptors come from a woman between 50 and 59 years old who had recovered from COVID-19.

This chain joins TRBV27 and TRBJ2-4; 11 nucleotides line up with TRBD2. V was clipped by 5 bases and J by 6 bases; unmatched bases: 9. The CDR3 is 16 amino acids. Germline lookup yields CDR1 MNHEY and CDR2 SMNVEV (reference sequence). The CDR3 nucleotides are TGTGCCAGCAGTCCCCCCCCGGGACTAGCGGTAAACATTCAGTACTTC. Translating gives CASSPPPGLAVNIQYF.

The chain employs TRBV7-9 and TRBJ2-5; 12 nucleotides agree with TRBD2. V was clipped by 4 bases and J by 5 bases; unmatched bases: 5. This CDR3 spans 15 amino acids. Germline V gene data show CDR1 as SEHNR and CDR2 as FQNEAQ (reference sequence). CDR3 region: CASSSSGGAGETQYF. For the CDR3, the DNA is TGTGCCAGCAGCTCTAGCGGGGGGGCCGGCGAGACCCAGTACTTC.

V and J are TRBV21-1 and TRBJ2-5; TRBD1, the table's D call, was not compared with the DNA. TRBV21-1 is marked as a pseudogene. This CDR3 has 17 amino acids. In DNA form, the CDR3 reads TGTGCCAGCAGCAAACGGGAACAGGGGAGGTATCAAGAGACCCAGTACTTC. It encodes CASSKREQGRYQETQYF.

The CDR3 reads CASSQPGQGKDEQFF. DNA of the CDR3: TGTGCCAGCTCCCAACCGGGACAGGGAAAGGATGAGCAGTTCTTC. This sequence joins TRBV18 and TRBJ2-1, with TRBD1 matching 9 bases. The CDR3 is made up of 15 amino acids. The germline gives CDR1 KGHSH, CDR2 LQKENI. V gave up 6 bases and J gave up 8 bases; unmatched junction bases: 11. Full variable domain (remainder filled in from reference TRBV18 and TRBJ2-1): NAGVMQNPRHLVRRRGQEARLRCSPMKGHSHVYWYRQLPEEGLKFMVYLQKENIIDESGMPKERFSAEFPKEGPSILRIQQVVRGDSAAYFCASSQPGQGKDEQFFGPGTRLTVL.

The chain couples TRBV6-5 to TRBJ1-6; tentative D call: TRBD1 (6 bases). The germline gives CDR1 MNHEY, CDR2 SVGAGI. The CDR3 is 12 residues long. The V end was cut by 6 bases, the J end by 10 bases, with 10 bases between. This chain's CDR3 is CASSLGTSPLHF. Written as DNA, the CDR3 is TGTGCCAGCAGCCTAGGGACATCACCCCTCCACTTT.

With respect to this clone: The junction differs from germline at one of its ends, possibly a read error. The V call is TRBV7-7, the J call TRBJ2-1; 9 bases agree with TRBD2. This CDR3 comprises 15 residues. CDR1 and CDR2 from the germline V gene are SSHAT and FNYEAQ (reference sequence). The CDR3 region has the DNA TGTGCTAGCAGCTTAGGGACTAGCACGTACAATGAGCAGTTCTTC. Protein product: CASSLGTSTYNEQFF.

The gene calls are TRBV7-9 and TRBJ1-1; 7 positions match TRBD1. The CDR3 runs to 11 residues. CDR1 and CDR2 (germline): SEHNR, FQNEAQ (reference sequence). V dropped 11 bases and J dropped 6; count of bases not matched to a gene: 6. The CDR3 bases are TGTGCCGGGTCTACAGGGGCTGAAGCTTTCTTT. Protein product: CAGSTGAEAFF.

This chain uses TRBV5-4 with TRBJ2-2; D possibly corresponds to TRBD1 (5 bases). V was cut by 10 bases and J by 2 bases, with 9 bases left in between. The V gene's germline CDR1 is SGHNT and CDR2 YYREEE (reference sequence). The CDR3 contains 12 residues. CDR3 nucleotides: TGTGCCTTCCAGGGAAACACCGGGGAGCTGTTTTTT. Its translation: CAFQGNTGELFF. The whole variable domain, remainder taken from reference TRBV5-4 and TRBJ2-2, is ETGVTQSPTHLIKTRGQQVTLRCSSQSGHNTVSWYQQALGQGPQFIFQYYREEENGRGNFPPRFSGLQFPNYSSELNVNALELDDSALYLCAFQGNTGELFFGEGSRLTVL.

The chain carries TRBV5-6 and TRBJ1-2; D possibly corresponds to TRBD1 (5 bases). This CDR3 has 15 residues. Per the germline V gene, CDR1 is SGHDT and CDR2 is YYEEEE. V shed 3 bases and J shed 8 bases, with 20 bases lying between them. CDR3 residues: CASSSAGLYYVGYTF. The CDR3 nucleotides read TGTGCCAGCAGCTCGGCAGGGTTATACTACGTGGGCTACACCTTC.

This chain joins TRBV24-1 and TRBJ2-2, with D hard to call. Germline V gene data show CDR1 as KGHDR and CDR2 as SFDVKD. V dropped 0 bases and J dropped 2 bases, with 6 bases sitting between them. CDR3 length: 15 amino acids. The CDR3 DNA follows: TGTGCCACCAGTGATTTGAGACTTAACACCGGGGAGCTGTTTTTT. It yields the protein CATSDLRLNTGELFF.

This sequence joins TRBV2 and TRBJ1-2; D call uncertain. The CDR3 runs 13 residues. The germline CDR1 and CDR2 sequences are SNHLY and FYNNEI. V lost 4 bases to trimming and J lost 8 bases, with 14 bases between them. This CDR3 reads CASSGGSGEGYTF. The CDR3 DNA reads TGTGCCAGCAGTGGAGGTTCCGGGGAGGGCTACACCTTC.

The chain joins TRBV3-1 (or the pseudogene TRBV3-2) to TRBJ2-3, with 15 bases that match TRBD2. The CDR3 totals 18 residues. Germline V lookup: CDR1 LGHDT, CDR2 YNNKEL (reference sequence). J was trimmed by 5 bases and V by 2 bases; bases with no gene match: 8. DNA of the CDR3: TGTGCCAGCAGCCAACAAATAAAGGGACTAGCGGGGGGAGATACGCAGTATTTT. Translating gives CASSQQIKGLAGGDTQYF.